What follows describes a single T cell receptor beta chain. This sample stems from a study of blood T cell repertoires in COVID-19. Study summary: Samples representing acute and convalescent COVID-19 were sourced from the United States, Italy and Spain. PBMCs, B-cell-depleted T cells, or T cells were the source of the cDNA or gDNA that made up the material.

Looked up from germline, CDR1 is MNHEY and CDR2 is SMNVEV (reference sequence). The CDR3 is 13 residues long. V was shortened by 2 bases and J by 3 bases, with 7 bases between the two germline ends. Data came from immunoSEQ multiplex PCR; TCRdb stores just in-frame clones and leaves some out. The sample carries 250,000 to 350,000 clones, about nine tenths recorded once. The rearrangement uses TRBV27 and TRBJ1-2; D remains unclear. The TCR was taken from a woman between 45 and 65 years old who had recovered from COVID-19. Sequences were obtained from peripheral blood. CDR3 loop: CASSLMPDYGYTF. The CDR3 DNA reads TGTGCCAGCAGTTTAATGCCGGACTATGGCTACACCTTC.